These 30 T cell receptor beta chains were sequenced from one sample in a study of T cell clones after liver transplantation. Produced via immunoSEQ multiplex PCR; TCRdb's table is partial and in-frame only. The sample contains 75,000 to 100,000 clones, roughly four fifths of which appear only once. The material was CD4+ T cells from blood, obtained 45 to 46 months after liver transplant. Receptors originate from a human patient who received a liver transplant. Some T cells may be graft donor cells.

This clone was detected once. This chain joins TRBV5-1 and TRBJ2-3, with TRBD1 matching over 8 bases. V shed 4 bases, J shed 0 bases, and the junction held 22 bases outside the gene matches. Looked up from germline, CDR1 is SGHRS and CDR2 is YFSETQ. The CDR3 runs to 21 residues. The CDR3 region has the DNA TGCGCCAGCAGCCAGATGACTTCCGACAGGGGTCGATTTTCTAGCACAGATACGCAGTATTTT. The encoded protein is CASSQMTSDRGRFSSTDTQYF.

There are a few counts of this clone. The V and J genes are TRBV5-1 and TRBJ2-3, with 14 bases that match TRBD2. The CDR3 consists of 14 residues. CDR1 is SGHRS and CDR2 is YFSETQ in the germline V gene. With V trimmed by 4 bases and J by 11 bases, 6 bases remained unmatched. The CDR3, as DNA: TGCGCCAGCAGCCTTGGGACTAGCGGGAGCGGGCAGTATTTT. It yields the protein CASSLGTSGSGQYF.

The chain employs TRBV2 and TRBJ2-1; 10 bases are shared with TRBD2. After removal of 1 base from V and 2 bases from J, the junction contained 5 bases not matched to a gene. The CDR3 has 17 residues. Germline CDR1 and CDR2: SNHLY and FYNNEI. CDR3 coding DNA: TGTGCCAGCAGTGAAGTCAGTAGCGGGAGGCCCTACAATGAGCAGTTCTTC. Translation: CASSEVSSGRPYNEQFF.

This chain joins TRBV5-1 and TRBJ2-5, with D perhaps TRBD1 (5 bases). With 7 bases removed from V and 1 base from J, the gap between germline ends came to 14 bases. From germline, CDR1 is SGHRS and CDR2 YFSETQ. The CDR3 has 14 amino acids. This CDR3 reads CASGTSTGQETQYF. The CDR3 region has the DNA TGCGCCAGCGGAACCTCTACAGGCCAAGAGACCCAGTACTTC.

This clone occurred a few times. V is TRBV27 and J is TRBJ1-1; D might be TRBD1 (5 bases). V lost 2 bases and J 11 bases, leaving 15 bases between the germline ends. Looked up from germline, CDR1 is MNHEY and CDR2 is SMNVEV (reference sequence). The CDR3 spans 13 residues. DNA of the CDR3: TGTGCCAGCAGTTTAAGGGACGGCTTGGGCGCTTTCTTT. It translates to CASSLRDGLGAFF.

The V and J genes are TRBV27 and TRBJ2-7; 7 bases are shared with TRBD1. Germline assignment: CDR1 MNHEY and CDR2 SMNVEV (reference sequence). This CDR3 spans 16 amino acids. V was pared by 4 bases and J by 0 bases, with 9 bases of the junction left unmatched. The CDR3 coding sequence is TGTGCCAGCAGTTCCCAGGGGGTGCCCTACTCCTACGAGCAGTACTTC. Its translation is CASSSQGVPYSYEQYF.

The gene calls are TRBV7-9 and TRBJ1-5; D call uncertain. Between the trimmed V and J ends, which lost 3 bases and 2 bases, there was a span of 23 bases. The CDR3 spans 19 residues. Germline assignment: CDR1 SEHNR and CDR2 FQNEAQ (reference sequence). CDR3 nucleotides: TGTGCCAGCAGCTTGGGATCCTTGGGGTTCACGGTGGGCAATCAGCCCCAGCATTTT. Protein product: CASSLGSLGFTVGNQPQHF.

V and J are TRBV28 and TRBJ2-1; 8 bases line up with TRBD2. Germline CDR1 is MDHEN and CDR2 is SYDVKM. V shed 8 bases, J shed 4 bases, and the junction held 10 bases outside the gene matches. This CDR3 spans 15 amino acids. The CDR3 DNA sequence: TGTGCCAGCTTGTCTCGACTAGCGAGGTACAATGAGCAGTTCTTC. It codes for CASLSRLARYNEQFF.

This sequence joins TRBV27 and TRBJ2-7; 10 bases fit TRBD1. This CDR3 region has 13 residues. From germline, CDR1 is MNHEY and CDR2 SMNVEV (reference sequence). Trimming took 7 bases from V and 7 from J; bases not matched to a gene: 7. CDR3 DNA sequence: TGTGCCAGCACCCGACAGGGGGCGAGGGAGCAGTACTTC. Translated, it gives CASTRQGAREQYF.

J is TRBJ2-7 and V is TRBV11-2; perhaps TRBD2 as D (5 bases). Germline loops: CDR1 SGHAT, CDR2 FQNNGV. The CDR3 extends over 13 amino acids. Trimming took 5 bases from V and 0 from J, leaving 8 bases between them. CDR3 nucleotide sequence: TGTGCCAGCAGCCGCACTAGCTCCTACGAGCAGTACTTC. As protein: CASSRTSSYEQYF.

This clone came up once. Without the conserved terminal phenylalanine or tryptophan, this CDR3 likely stems from a read error. It is unclear where the CDR3 begins or ends on the DNA, so no DNA is shown, and the CDR3 is as TCRdb lists it. CDR3 in amino acids: CASSLPGQGAWAL. This sequence joins TRBV28 and TRBJ1-3; no check of the table's D call, TRBD1, against the DNA was made. CDR1 is MDHEN, CDR2 SYDVKM, per germline. Counting both end residues, the CDR3 totals 13 amino acids.

This chain joins TRBV28 and TRBJ1-2; D may be TRBD1 (5 bases). Germline V gene data show CDR1 as MDHEN and CDR2 as SYDVKM. The length of the CDR3 is 14 residues. V lost 3 bases to trimming and J lost 5 bases, with 13 bases between them. The CDR3: CASSLRRQIYGYTF. The DNA for the CDR3 is TGTGCCAGCAGTTTGCGTCGACAGATTTATGGCTACACCTTC.

The chain links TRBV6-5 to TRBJ1-2; possibly TRBD1 for D (6 bases). Deletions cut 6 bases from V and 7 bases from J, with 18 bases between. The CDR3 has 14 residues. Germline V gene lookup returns CDR1 MNHEY and CDR2 SVGAGI. The CDR3 bases are TGTGCCAGCAGGGAGGGGGTTTGGGCTTCTGGCTACACCTTC. This gives the protein CASREGVWASGYTF.

V is TRBV20-1 and J is TRBJ2-7; D is unresolved. V lost 5 bases to trimming and J lost 0 bases, with 5 bases between them. Germline CDR1 and CDR2: DFQATT and SNEGSKA (reference sequence). The CDR3 contains 11 residues. The CDR3 region is CSAFHSYEQYF. The CDR3 nucleotides are TGCAGTGCTTTCCACTCCTACGAGCAGTACTTC.

CDR3 sequence: CASRGLSGRASYEQYF. The CDR3 DNA sequence: TGTGCCAGCAGGGGACTTAGCGGGAGGGCCTCCTACGAGCAGTACTTC. The rearrangement uses TRBV11-2 and TRBJ2-7; 11 nucleotides align to TRBD2. The trim removed 6 bases at V and 0 bases at J, leaving 7 bases unmatched. Per germline, CDR1 SGHAT and CDR2 FQNNGV. The CDR3 contains 16 residues.

The chain combines TRBV4-1 with TRBJ2-7; 7 bases match TRBD1. Germline V gene sequence: CDR1 MGHRA, CDR2 YSYEKL. CDR3 size: 15 residues. Trimming removed 2 bases from V and 3 bases from J; junction bases left unmatched: 7. CDR3 loop: CASSQWDRFGYEQYF. The CDR3 bases are TGCGCCAGCAGCCAATGGGACAGATTTGGCTACGAGCAGTACTTC.

V is TRBV19 and J is TRBJ1-2; D unresolved. The ends were cut back, 6 bases at V and 2 bases at J, with 7 bases in the middle. Germline loops: CDR1 LNHDA, CDR2 SQIVND (reference sequence). The CDR3 is 12 amino acids. The CDR3 protein is CASRRANYGYTF. CDR3 nucleotide sequence: TGTGCCAGTAGGAGAGCCAACTATGGCTACACCTTC.

The CDR3, as DNA: TGTGCCAGCAGTTGGTTACTAGCGGCTACTGGGGAGCTGTTTTTT. Translation gives CASSWLLAATGELFF. V gene TRBV2 combines with J gene TRBJ2-2; 8 bases agree with TRBD2. With V trimmed by 5 bases and J by 8 bases, 10 bases remained unmatched. The CDR3 is 15 residues long. Germline CDR1 reads SNHLY; CDR2 reads FYNNEI.

The DNA for the CDR3 is TGTGCCATCAGTGCCTCTAGCGGGAACGCGAGGGAGCAGTACTTC. Its protein is CAISASSGNAREQYF. The chain is built from TRBV10-3 and TRBJ2-7; the match to TRBD2 covers 9 bases. CDR3 size: 15 residues. With V trimmed by 4 bases and J by 7 bases, 11 bases remained unmatched. Germline V gives CDR1 ENHRY, CDR2 SYGVKD.

In this sample, this clone turned up a few times. The chain carries TRBV11-1 and TRBJ2-1, with unresolved D. Between the trimmed V and J ends, which lost 5 bases and 8 bases, there was a span of 19 bases. Looked up from germline, CDR1 is SGHAT and CDR2 is FQDESV (reference sequence). This CDR3 is built from 15 residues. The CDR3 region is CASSHLGSAVDEQFF. Here the CDR3 DNA reads TGTGCCAGCAGCCACTTAGGATCCGCCGTGGATGAGCAGTTCTTC. The full variable domain, completed using reference TRBV11-1 and TRBJ2-1, is EAEVAQSPRYKITEKSQAVAFWCDPISGHATLYWYRQILGQGPELLVQFQDESVVDDSQLPKDRFSAERLKGVDSTLKIQPAELGDSAMYLCASSHLGSAVDEQFFGPGTRLTVL.

The rearrangement uses TRBV4-3 and TRBJ1-2, with D possibly TRBD1 on 5 matching bases. CDR1 is LGHNA and CDR2 is YSLEER in the germline V gene. Deletions cut 0 bases from V and 1 base from J, with 6 bases between. The CDR3 contains 14 residues. The CDR3 sequence is CASSQDDSNYGYTF. CDR3 nucleotides: TGCGCCAGCAGCCAAGATGACAGTAACTATGGCTACACCTTC.

The chain combines TRBV18 with TRBJ2-3; TRBD2 agrees at 9 bases. Trimming removed 3 bases from V and 0 bases from J; junction bases left unmatched: 13. The CDR3 loop spans 19 amino acids. Germline CDR1 reads KGHSH; CDR2 reads LQKENI. The CDR3 DNA sequence: TGTGCCAGCTCACCGCTCACAACCCTAGCGGGGACTAGCACAGATACGCAGTATTTT. It yields the protein CASSPLTTLAGTSTDTQYF.

The chain employs TRBV29-1 and TRBJ2-5; D might be TRBD1 or TRBD2, each matching 6 bases. The CDR3 is 12 amino acids. The V and J ends lost 3 bases and 5 bases respectively, with 10 bases between them. The germline gives CDR1 SQVTM, CDR2 ANQGSEA. The chain's CDR3 is CSVDRGAETQYF. CDR3 coding DNA: TGCAGCGTTGATAGGGGGGCCGAGACCCAGTACTTC.

The chain couples TRBV6-5 to TRBJ1-2, with 7 bases lining up with TRBD1. Germline V gives CDR1 MNHEY, CDR2 SVGAGI. J gave up 5 bases and V 6 bases, and 6 bases lay outside the gene matches. This CDR3 is built from 13 residues. CDR3 nucleotide sequence: TGTGCCAGCAGACCTACAGGGGAGTATGGCTACACCTTC. This translates into CASRPTGEYGYTF.

The chain is built from TRBV10-3 and TRBJ2-1, with 10 positions matching TRBD2. There are 15 residues in the CDR3. Losses at the gene ends were 4 bases for V and 0 bases for J; bases not matched to a gene: 0. Germline-derived CDR1 and CDR2 are ENHRY and SYGVKD. CDR3 sequence (DNA): TGTGCCATCAGTGCTAGCGGGAGCTCCTACAATGAGCAGTTCTTC. It codes for CAISASGSSYNEQFF.

Remarks on this clone: At the DNA level, this CDR3 is encoded by other sequences in the same sample as well. V and J are TRBV5-1 and TRBJ1-2; D gene ambiguous. Trimming took off 2 bases at V and 7 bases at J, with 12 bases between the two ends. Germline loops: CDR1 SGHRS, CDR2 YFSETQ. This CDR3 comprises 13 residues. The CDR3: CASSLGGITGYTF. In DNA form, the CDR3 reads TGCGCCAGCAGCTTAGGAGGGATCACTGGCTACACCTTC.

This rearrangement joins TRBV29-1 to TRBJ2-3, with 7 positions matching TRBD2. This CDR3 spans 16 amino acids. Germline lookup yields CDR1 SQVTM and CDR2 ANQGSEA. Germline trimming cut 6 bases from V and 0 bases from J; bases unmatched to any gene: 12. Here the CDR3 reads CSVPPAGGSSTDTQYF. The CDR3 region has the DNA TGCAGCGTCCCCCCTGCCGGCGGGAGCAGCACAGATACGCAGTATTTT.

V gene TRBV6-5 combines with J gene TRBJ2-7, with 7 bases fitting TRBD1. Germline CDR1 and CDR2: MNHEY and SVGAGI. The V gene end was trimmed by 0 bases and the J gene end by 1 base; junction bases not matched to a gene: 3. The CDR3 is 15 amino acids. The CDR3 protein is CASSYSKTGSYEQYF. Here the CDR3 DNA reads TGTGCCAGCAGTTACTCCAAGACAGGGTCCTACGAGCAGTACTTC.

The chain links TRBV7-9 to TRBJ2-1; perhaps TRBD1 as D (6 bases). The CDR3 contains 16 residues. The germline CDR1 and CDR2 sequences are SEHNR and FQNEAQ (reference sequence). Trimming shortened V by 5 bases and J by 9 bases, and 23 bases separated the two germline ends. CDR3 in DNA: TGTGCCAGCAGCCCTACAGGGACATCAGGGTCCGGTGAGCAGTTCTTC. Translating gives CASSPTGTSGSGEQFF. Based on the CDR3 plus reference TRBV7-9 and TRBJ2-1, the full variable domain is DTGVSQNPRHKITKRGQNVTFRCDPISEHNRLYWYRQTLGQGPEFLTYFQNEAQLEKSRLLSDRFSAERPKGSFSTLEIQRTEQGDSAMYLCASSPTGTSGSGEQFFGPGTRLTVL.

This clone showed up just once. V gene TRBV4-2 combines with J gene TRBJ2-1, with a tentative D call TRBD2 (5 bases). Germline CDR1 LGHNA, CDR2 YNFKEQ. The ends were cut back, 0 bases at V and 2 bases at J, with 11 bases in the middle. The CDR3 is 16 amino acids. For the CDR3, the DNA is TGTGCCAGCAGCCAAGATTTTGCGGGTGCCTACAATGAGCAGTTCTTC. The encoded protein is CASSQDFAGAYNEQFF.